Following are 23 T cell receptor beta chains from one sample sequenced in a study of regulatory T cells in long-lasting Graves disease. Specified time point: newly diagnosed GD, antithyroid drugs for less than 3 months. PBMC RNA was the source of the TCR library. According to the study, TCR beta libraries were built with iRepertoire HTBI primers and CDR3-region Arm-PCR. TCRdb redid the calling of the multiplex PCR reads with MiXCR, one entry per CDR3 protein. The sample has hundreds of thousands of distinct CDR3 sequences, 16% seen once. These data also formed part of another study, on T cells in Graves' hyperthyroidism and ophthalmopathy.

The sequences come from peripheral blood mononuclear cells (PBMCs), collected at new diagnosis, from a patient treated with antithyroid drugs. The source of these receptors is a woman under 40 with Graves disease.

This clonotype showed up many times. The V and J genes are TRBV18 and TRBJ1-1; no definite D call. V was cut by 0 bases and J by 3 bases, with 8 bases left in between. Germline V gives CDR1 KGHSH, CDR2 LQKENI. The CDR3 has 14 residues. The CDR3 sequence is CASSPPNRDTEAFF. CDR3 bases: TGTGCCAGCTCACCACCGAACCGGGACACTGAAGCTTTCTTT.

Many counts were recorded for this clonotype. The chain combines TRBV7-3 with TRBJ2-2, with a possible D match to TRBD1 (6 bases). CDR3 size: 14 residues. With 6 bases removed from V and 1 base from J, the gap between germline ends came to 9 bases. Germline loops: CDR1 SGHTA, CDR2 FQGTGA. CDR3 loop: CASSPGQNTGELFF. Here the CDR3 DNA reads TGTGCCAGCAGTCCGGGACAGAACACCGGGGAGCTGTTTTTT.

Here the CDR3 DNA reads TGCGCCAGCAGCTTTAACAGCATGAACACTGAAGCTTTCTTT. This translates into CASSFNSMNTEAFF. J is TRBJ1-1 and V is TRBV5-1; D is unresolved. Between the trimmed V and J ends, which lost 2 bases and 0 bases, there was a span of 8 bases. This CDR3 has 14 residues. CDR1 and CDR2 (germline): SGHRS, YFSETQ.

This clonotype was counted only a few times. The chain is built from TRBV9 and TRBJ2-5; D is undetermined. This CDR3 has 16 residues. Per germline, CDR1 SGDLS and CDR2 YYNGEE. The V gene lost 0 bases and the J gene lost 0 bases, with 12 bases spanning the gap. This CDR3 reads CASSVGTRSYQETQYF. The CDR3 bases are TGTGCCAGCAGCGTAGGAACGAGGTCATACCAAGAGACCCAGTACTTC.

The chain has TRBV6-5 and TRBJ1-1; D remains unclear. CDR1 and CDR2 (germline): MNHEY, SVGAGI. V was pared by 0 bases and J by 4 bases, with 6 bases between. CDR3 size: 13 residues. The CDR3 sequence: CASSYSQITEAFF. CDR3 DNA sequence: TGTGCCAGCAGTTACTCTCAGATCACTGAAGCTTTCTTT.

This sequence joins TRBV7-8 and TRBJ2-2; 9 bases line up with TRBD2. Germline CDR1 reads SGHVS; CDR2 reads FQNEAQ. The CDR3 has 17 residues. The V gene end was trimmed by 1 base and the J gene end by 4 bases; junction bases not matched to a gene: 7. The CDR3 DNA reads TGTGCCAGCAGCTTAGTTGCTGGCGGGGGGGCCACCGGGGAGCTGTTTTTT. Translation: CASSLVAGGGATGELFF.

In this sample, this clonotype turned up many times. The V gene is TRBV28, the J gene TRBJ2-5; TRBD1 aligns across 12 bases. The CDR3 sequence is 15 residues long. V trimming: 6 bases; J trimming: 3 bases; junction bases outside the gene matches: 5. CDR1 is MDHEN and CDR2 is SYDVKM in the germline V gene. The CDR3 loop reads CASRAGTGGEETQYF. CDR3 nucleotide sequence: TGTGCCAGCAGGGCCGGGACAGGGGGCGAAGAGACCCAGTACTTC.

This clonotype has just a few counts. The chain carries TRBV29-1 and TRBJ2-1; 9 bases line up with TRBD2. The CDR3 consists of 13 residues. V dropped 2 bases and J dropped 4; count of bases not matched to a gene: 0. Germline V gives CDR1 SQVTM, CDR2 ANQGSEA. CDR3 sequence: CSVESGGYNEQFF. DNA of the CDR3: TGCAGCGTTGAAAGCGGGGGGTACAATGAGCAGTTCTTC.

This clonotype has more than one count but fewer than ten. The chain has TRBV24-1 and TRBJ1-5; TRBD1 might be the D (5 bases). Trimming took 5 bases from V and 8 from J, leaving 9 bases between them. The CDR3 consists of 12 residues. CDR1 KGHDR and CDR2 SFDVKD come from the germline V gene. CDR3 nucleotides: TGTGCCACCAGTGTAGGAGGGGAGCCCCAGCATTTT. Amino acid sequence: CATSVGGEPQHF.

V gene TRBV5-1 combines with J gene TRBJ2-2, with a possible D match to TRBD1 (6 bases). The CDR3 is 16 amino acids. CDR1 is SGHRS and CDR2 is YFSETQ in the germline V gene. V lost 5 bases, J lost 0 bases, and 14 bases lay in between. CDR3 loop: CASRPGTTANTGELFF. Here the CDR3 DNA reads TGCGCCAGCAGACCCGGGACAACGGCGAACACCGGGGAGCTGTTTTTT.

This clonotype occurred many times. The chain is built from TRBV5-1 and TRBJ2-1; D ambiguous. V was cut by 5 bases and J by 0 bases, with 15 bases left in between. Germline V gene lookup returns CDR1 SGHRS and CDR2 YFSETQ. The CDR3 totals 16 residues. CDR3 sequence reads: CASRTLGRSSYNEQFF. CDR3 nucleotides: TGCGCCAGCAGAACTTTGGGCCGTTCCTCCTACAATGAGCAGTTCTTC.

The chain links TRBV20-1 to TRBJ2-7, with D possibly matching TRBD2 (6 bases). Looked up from germline, CDR1 is DFQATT and CDR2 is SNEGSKA (reference sequence). The CDR3 has 14 residues. Trimming took off 6 bases at V and 7 bases at J, with 22 bases between the two ends. The CDR3 here is CSAKEETRSWEQYF. The DNA of the CDR3 is TGCAGTGCCAAAGAGGAGACTAGGAGTTGGGAGCAGTACTTC.

This clonotype was counted at least ten times. The V call is TRBV28, the J call TRBJ1-6; D unclear. Germline lookup yields CDR1 MDHEN and CDR2 SYDVKM. This CDR3 has 16 amino acids. With 5 bases removed from V and 0 bases from J, the gap between germline ends came to 11 bases. The CDR3 protein is CASSHEGSSYNSPLHF. The CDR3 nucleotides read TGTGCCAGCAGTCACGAGGGAAGCTCCTATAATTCACCCCTCCACTTT.

This clonotype was detected ten times or more. This sequence joins TRBV2 and TRBJ1-2, with a weak D call TRBD1 (6 bases). CDR1 and CDR2 (germline): SNHLY, FYNNEI. The V end was cut by 0 bases, the J end by 6 bases, with 11 bases between. The CDR3 length is 14 residues. This CDR3 is CASSEALRGHGYTF. The CDR3 bases are TGTGCCAGCAGTGAAGCGCTTCGGGGGCATGGCTACACCTTC.

A few counts support this clonotype. The chain carries TRBV27 and TRBJ2-2; 7 positions agree with TRBD1. Germline CDR1 is MNHEY and CDR2 is SMNVEV (reference sequence). Trimming took 3 bases from V and 4 from J; bases not matched to a gene: 2. The CDR3 is 14 amino acids. This chain's CDR3 is CASSFGTVTGELFF. The CDR3 DNA reads TGTGCCAGCAGTTTCGGGACAGTCACCGGGGAGCTGTTTTTT.

This clonotype was observed at least ten times. The rearrangement uses TRBV7-2 and TRBJ2-7; 8 bases match TRBD2. The CDR3 is 15 amino acids. Germline loops: CDR1 SGHTA, CDR2 FQGNSA. V was pared by 4 bases and J by 2 bases, with 7 bases of the junction left unmatched. The CDR3 sequence: CASSSASGRTYEQYF. In DNA form, the CDR3 reads TGTGCCAGCAGCTCCGCTAGCGGGCGCACCTACGAGCAGTACTTC.

CDR3 coding DNA: TGTGCCAGTAGTCCCAAGGGACGACACGGCGAGCAGTACTTC. Its translation: CASSPKGRHGEQYF. The chain combines TRBV19 with TRBJ2-7; D might be TRBD1 or TRBD2, each matching 5 bases. Germline CDR1 is LNHDA and CDR2 is SQIVND (reference sequence). With 5 bases removed from V and 6 bases from J, the gap between germline ends came to 17 bases. The CDR3 contains 14 residues.

This clonotype came up once. As the CDR3 is not closed by the conserved phenylalanine or tryptophan, this likely results from a read error. J is TRBJ1-2 and V is TRBV6-1; the match to TRBD1 covers 8 bases. In germline, CDR1 is MNHNS, CDR2 SASEGT. The CDR3 consists of 14 residues. Losses at the gene ends were 6 bases for V and 4 bases for J; bases not matched to a gene: 7. The CDR3 reads CASSLLTGGYGYTL. The DNA of the CDR3 is TGTGCCAGCAGCTTGCTAACAGGGGGCTATGGCTACACCCTC.

The chain joins TRBV5-4 to TRBJ2-1, with 7 bases aligning to TRBD2. There are 15 residues in the CDR3. Germline values: CDR1 SGHNT, CDR2 YYREEE (reference sequence). Trimming cost V 0 bases and J 4 bases; bases outside gene matches: 4. The CDR3 loop is CASSLETSSYNEQFF. Here the CDR3 DNA reads TGTGCCAGCAGCTTGGAGACTAGCAGTTACAATGAGCAGTTCTTC.

This clonotype was counted between two and nine times. V and J are TRBV10-2 and TRBJ2-7; 7 bases map to TRBD2. The germline V gene has CDR1 WSHSY and CDR2 SAAADI. This CDR3 spans 12 amino acids. V shed 7 bases and J 5 bases; nucleotides not matched to a gene: 5. The CDR3 region is CASKWAGDEQYF. Here the CDR3 DNA reads TGCGCCAGCAAATGGGCGGGGGACGAGCAGTACTTC.

This clonotype was detected many times. J is TRBJ2-1 and V is TRBV7-8; 7 bases fit TRBD2. CDR1 and CDR2 (germline): SGHVS, FQNEAQ. Losses at the gene ends were 5 bases for V and 4 bases for J; bases not matched to a gene: 5. This CDR3 comprises 14 residues. The CDR3 is CASSHQREYNEQFF. The CDR3 DNA reads as TGTGCCAGCAGCCATCAGCGGGAATACAATGAGCAGTTCTTC. Supplemented by reference TRBV7-8 and TRBJ2-1, the full variable domain reads GAGVSQSPRYKVAKRGQDVALRCDPISGHVSLFWYQQALGQGPEFLTYFQNEAQLDKSGLPSDRFFAERPEGSVSTLKIQRTQQEDSAVYLCASSHQREYNEQFFGPGTRLTVL.

A few counts support this clonotype. This chain connects TRBV6-5 to TRBJ2-3; weak D call: TRBD2 (7 bases). The germline V gene has CDR1 MNHEY and CDR2 SVGAGI. CDR3 length: 18 amino acids. Trimming removed 0 bases from V and 1 base from J, with 17 bases in between. The CDR3 nucleotides read TGTGCCAGCAGTTACTCGGGGGGAGGGGGAAGCGGCACAGATACGCAGTATTTT. It is translated as CASSYSGGGGSGTDTQYF.

Comment on this clonotype: A single base separates this from a much larger clone, so it may be a read error. The V gene is TRBV7-8, the J gene TRBJ2-5, with 9 bases aligning to TRBD1. Looked up from germline, CDR1 is SGHVS and CDR2 is FQNEAQ. J was trimmed by 6 bases and V by 1 base; bases with no gene match: 9. The CDR3 runs to 16 residues. The DNA for the CDR3 is TGTGCCAGCAGCTTAGGGGGACAGGGATTCGGAAAGACCCAGTACTTC. This translates into CASSLGGQGFGKTQYF.